The rows below give T cell receptor beta chains drawn from one sample of a study of blood T cell repertoires in COVID-19. The repertoire was sequenced with immunoSEQ multiplex PCR; TCRdb's copy has only in-frame clones and lacks some. Here the sample spans roughly 100,000 clones, 84% being singletons. The source material was peripheral blood. The receptors were gathered from a man aged 55 to 69 with acute or convalescent COVID-19. The CDR3 runs from the conserved cysteine through the conserved F or W. The D gene is left open where the match is weak. Where a row states a size, it is once, few, many or the class of an expanded clone; other rows omit it.

D gene	V gene	clone size	J gene	CDR3 DNA	CDR3 protein
.	TRBV12-5	once	TRBJ2-1	TGTGCTAGTGGTCTAACGGGCTACAATGAGCAGTTCTTC	CASGLTGYNEQFF
TRBD1	TRBV9	.	TRBJ2-5	TGTGCCAGCAGCGCAAGGACAGGGGGCTTGGAGACCCAGTACTTC	CASSARTGGLETQYF
.	TRBV6-2/TRBV6-3	.	TRBJ2-4	TGTGCCAGCAGTTACTCCGGGACCAAAAACATTCAGTACTTC	CASSYSGTKNIQYF
TRBD2	TRBV5-4	.	TRBJ2-2	TGTGCCAGCAGCTTGCGGACTAGCGTTAACACCGGGGAGCTGTTTTTT	CASSLRTSVNTGELFF
TRBD2	TRBV24-1	.	TRBJ2-1	TGTGCCACCAGTAACGTAGCGGGAGGGCCGGGGTCCTACAATGAGCAGTTCTTC	CATSNVAGGPGSYNEQFF
.	TRBV4-3	.	TRBJ2-2	TGCGCCAGCAGCCAAGATTTCAGATACACCGGGGAGCTGTTTTTT	CASSQDFRYTGELFF
TRBD2	TRBV24-1	.	TRBJ2-7	TGTGCCACCAGCGTTCCCGGGACTAGCGGGAGTTTCTACGAGCAGTACTTC	CATSVPGTSGSFYEQYF
.	TRBV18	.	TRBJ2-5	TGTGCCAGCTCACCAGGGGGGGGCTTCCAAGAGACCCAGTACTTC	CASSPGGGFQETQYF
.	TRBV6-1	.	TRBJ1-1	TGTGCCAGCAGTGGGCGCGGGGGAACAGGGATCACTGAAGCTTTCTTT	CASSGRGGTGITEAFF
.	TRBV6-6	.	TRBJ2-7	TGTGCCAGCCGCGGCGGAGACTACGAGCAGTACTTC	CASRGGDYEQYF
TRBD1	TRBV7-7	many	TRBJ1-3	TGTGCTAGCAGCCCATGGACAGGGGAAGGAAACACCATATATTTT	CASSPWTGEGNTIYF
.	TRBV28	.	TRBJ2-1	TGTGCCAGCAGGAGGGGGGGGACGGAGCAGTTCTTC	CASRRGGTEQFF
TRBD1	TRBV2	.	TRBJ1-2	TGTGCCAGCGACGGACAGGCCAGGGGTGGCTACACCTTC	CASDGQARGGYTF